This T cell receptor beta chain was recovered during a study of blood T cell repertoires in COVID-19. Study overall: COVID-19 samples from acute and convalescent phases originated in the United States, Italy and Spain. Nucleic acid was either cDNA or gDNA, and it came from T cells, B-cell-depleted T cells, or PBMCs.

V shed 5 bases, J shed 8 bases, and the junction held 3 bases outside the gene matches. CDR1 and CDR2 from the germline V gene are LGHDT and YNNKEL (reference sequence). The CDR3 covers 12 residues. The table lists this clone with a count of one. Profiling relied on immunoSEQ multiplex PCR, and the TCRdb table lists in-frame clones only, not all of them. Counted here are about 6,700 clones, 88% occurring once; the ten biggest clones make up approximately 23%. The source is a human donor in a cohort sampled during active COVID-19. The sample comprised peripheral blood. The genes are TRBV3-1 (or the pseudogene TRBV3-2) and TRBJ2-1; 7 bases fit TRBD2. The CDR3 DNA reads TGTGCCAGCAGCTACGGACTAGATGAGCAGTTCTTC. This codes for CASSYGLDEQFF.